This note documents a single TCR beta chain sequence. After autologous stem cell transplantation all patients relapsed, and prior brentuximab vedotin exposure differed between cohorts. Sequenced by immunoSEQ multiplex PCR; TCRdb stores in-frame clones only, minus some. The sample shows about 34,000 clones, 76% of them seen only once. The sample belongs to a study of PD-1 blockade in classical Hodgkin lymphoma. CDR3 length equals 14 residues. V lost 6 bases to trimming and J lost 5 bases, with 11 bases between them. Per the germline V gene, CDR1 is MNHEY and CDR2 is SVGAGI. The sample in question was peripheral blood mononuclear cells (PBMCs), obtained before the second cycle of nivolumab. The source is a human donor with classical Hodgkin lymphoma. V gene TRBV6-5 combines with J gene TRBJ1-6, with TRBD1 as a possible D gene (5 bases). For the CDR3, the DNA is TGTGCCAGCAGGCCGGGACGGAATAATTCACCCCTCCACTTT. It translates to CASRPGRNNSPLHF.